Listed below are T cell receptor beta chains from one sample, sequenced in a study of T cell responses to AZD1222 COVID-19 vaccine. The method was immunoSEQ multiplex PCR; TCRdb's version includes in-frame clones alone and lacks a portion of them. The sample lists about 140,000 clones, about 90% seen once, with 2.5% to 3% in the top ten. This specimen consisted of peripheral blood, obtained on day 0 of AZD1222 vaccination. The receptors originated from an adult in good health. The CDR3 runs from the conserved cysteine through the conserved F or W. D genes are given only for firm matches. Size values are once, few and many counts, or a class for expanded clones, and some rows have none.

CASSLAREKLFF TGTGCCAGCAGTCTCGCGCGAGAAAAACTGTTTTTT TRBJ1-4 TRBV12-3/TRBV12-4 - -
CASSVRSQETQYF TGTGCCAGCAGTGTTCGCAGCCAAGAGACCCAGTACTTC TRBJ2-5 TRBV2 - -
CASSPQGQGSNEQYF TGTGCCAGCTCACCACAAGGGCAGGGGTCCAACGAGCAGTACTTC TRBJ2-7 TRBV18 - -
CASSQEGSLRQGVYEQYF TGCGCCAGCAGCCAAGAAGGTTCCCTGCGACAGGGGGTCTACGAGCAGTACTTC TRBJ2-7 TRBV4-3 once TRBD1
CASSISPYGTGGSPLHF TGTGCCAGTAGTATTTCGCCCTACGGGACAGGGGGCTCACCCCTCCACTTT TRBJ1-6 TRBV19 - TRBD1
CASSQPASGNTIYF TGCGCCAGCAGCCAACCAGCCTCTGGAAACACCATATATTTT TRBJ1-3 TRBV4-3 - -
CASSSPGLAGGSSSYEQYF TGTGCCAGCAGCTCACCGGGACTAGCGGGAGGGTCGAGCTCCTACGAGCAGTACTTC TRBJ2-7 TRBV7-9 - TRBD2
CASSERRPANTGELFF TGTGCCAGCAGTGAAAGGAGGCCAGCTAACACCGGGGAGCTGTTTTTT TRBJ2-2 TRBV6-1 large -
CASSSDRDRDQETQYF TGTGCCAGCAGCTCCGACCGGGACAGGGATCAAGAGACCCAGTACTTC TRBJ2-5 TRBV6-2/TRBV6-3 - TRBD1
CASSHSRDLLAYGYTF TGTGCCAGCAGCCATAGCCGGGACCTTCTAGCCTATGGCTACACCTTC TRBJ1-2 TRBV7-9 - -
CATSRGQQEGSPLHF TGTGCCACCAGCAGAGGACAGCAAGAAGGTTCACCCCTCCACTTT TRBJ1-6 TRBV15 - -
CASTFVTHYGYTF TGTGCCAGCACGTTCGTAACTCACTATGGCTACACCTTC TRBJ1-2 TRBV28 - -
CASSWGGFATNEKLFF TGTGCCAGTAGCTGGGGTGGCTTTGCAACTAATGAAAAACTGTTTTTT TRBJ1-4 TRBV19 - -
CASSTLSGLAGQFF TGTGCCAGCAGCACTCTCTCGGGGCTAGCCGGGCAGTTCTTC TRBJ2-1 TRBV11-1 - -
CASSLSFGQGNDEQYF TGTGCCAGCAGCTTAAGTTTTGGCCAGGGGAACGACGAGCAGTACTTC TRBJ2-7 TRBV7-9 - -
CATRPIVRPEAFF TGTGCCACGAGACCCATCGTTCGTCCTGAAGCTTTCTTT TRBJ1-1 TRBV2 - -
CASRNDRVGTEAFF TGTGCCAGCAGAAATGACAGGGTGGGGACTGAAGCTTTCTTT TRBJ1-1 TRBV27 few TRBD1
CASSQGEARDSPLHF TGTGCCAGCAGCCAAGGTGAGGCTCGGGATTCACCCCTCCACTTT TRBJ1-6 TRBV4-2 - -
CASLHPRKVYEQYF TGTGCCAGTCTGCACCCTAGAAAAGTCTACGAGCAGTACTTC TRBJ2-7 TRBV28 - -
CASSWGQGIQPQHF TGTGCCAGCAGTTGGGGACAGGGTATACAGCCCCAGCATTTT TRBJ1-5 TRBV28 once TRBD1
CASRKGTGDLEQYF TGTGCCAGCAGGAAGGGGACAGGGGATCTCGAGCAGTACTTC TRBJ2-7 TRBV13 - TRBD1
CASSPGGGSAGNTIYF TGTGCCAGCAGTCCGGGTGGGGGATCGGCTGGAAACACCATATATTTT TRBJ1-3 TRBV28 few -
CASSYVEGVFYGYTF TGTGCCAGCAGTTACGTGGAGGGGGTATTCTATGGCTACACCTTC TRBJ1-2 TRBV6-2/TRBV6-3 once -
CASSWGSGSYEQYF TGTGCCAGTAGTTGGGGAAGCGGGAGTTACGAGCAGTACTTC TRBJ2-7 TRBV19 - TRBD2
CASSLFGREQPQHF TGTGCCAGCAGTTTATTTGGACGAGAACAGCCCCAGCATTTT TRBJ1-5 TRBV28 - -
CASSLGTSGAGYEQYF TGTGCCAGCAGCCTGGGGACTAGCGGGGCGGGGTACGAGCAGTACTTC TRBJ2-7 TRBV7-8 once TRBD2
CASSVVNGNTGELFF TGTGCCAGCAGCGTAGTGAACGGGAACACCGGGGAGCTGTTTTTT TRBJ2-2 TRBV9 - -
CASRLTGVTFF TGTGCCAGCAGATTGACAGGGGTAACTTTCTTT TRBJ1-1 TRBV12-3/TRBV12-4 - TRBD1
CASSRTSGGRNEQFF TGTGCCAGCAGCCGGACTAGCGGGGGGCGGAATGAGCAGTTCTTC TRBJ2-1 TRBV7-3 - TRBD2
CASSLSQAANYGYTF TGCGCCAGCAGCTTGAGTCAGGCCGCTAACTATGGCTACACCTTC TRBJ1-2 TRBV5-1 - -
CASSVSSVTSYNEQFF TGTGCCAGCAGCGTGTCTAGCGTAACCTCCTACAATGAGCAGTTCTTC TRBJ2-1 TRBV5-5 - -
CASSLRGAAFF TGTGCCAGCAGCTTGAGGGGTGCAGCTTTCTTT TRBJ1-1 TRBV5-6 once -
CASSEERHSNQPQHF TGTGCCAGCAGTGAAGAGAGGCATAGCAATCAGCCCCAGCATTTT TRBJ1-5 TRBV2 - -
CASSAGRRGEDTQYF TGTGCCAGCAGCGCGGGAAGGCGGGGTGAAGATACGCAGTATTTT TRBJ2-3 TRBV6-5 - -
CARSFPYSSYNEQFF TGTGCCAGAAGCTTCCCCTACAGCTCCTACAATGAGCAGTTCTTC TRBJ2-1 TRBV5-3 - -
CASSPAGGGETQYF TGTGCCAGCAGCCCTGCGGGGGGGGGAGAGACCCAGTACTTC TRBJ2-5 TRBV2 - TRBD2
CASSDSGTGHGNQPQHF TGTGCCAGCAGCGACTCCGGGACAGGCCATGGCAATCAGCCCCAGCATTTT TRBJ1-5 TRBV3-1/TRBV3-2 - TRBD1
CASSLLARVNYGYTF TGTGCCAGCAGCTTGTTAGCCAGGGTTAACTATGGCTACACCTTC TRBJ1-2 TRBV5-6 - -
CASSFLPTREKLFF TGTGCCAGCAGCTTCCTCCCCACTCGGGAAAAACTGTTTTTT TRBJ1-4 TRBV5-6 - -
CASSFSGTFYEQYF TGTGCCAGCAGCTTTTCCGGGACATTCTACGAGCAGTACTTC TRBJ2-7 TRBV11-2 - -
CASSPADRRSYEQYF TGTGCCAGCTCCCCAGCCGACAGGAGGAGCTACGAGCAGTACTTC TRBJ2-7 TRBV18 - -
CATSDPRTGSYEQYF TGTGCCACCAGTGATCCCCGGACAGGGAGCTACGAGCAGTACTTC TRBJ2-7 TRBV24-1 - TRBD1
CASSLATGGFPGAFF TGCGCCAGCAGCCTAGCGACAGGGGGCTTTCCAGGAGCTTTCTTT TRBJ1-1 TRBV4-1 - TRBD1
CASSLSLLEETQYF TGTGCCAGCAGCCTCAGCCTGTTGGAAGAGACCCAGTACTTC TRBJ2-5 TRBV7-9 - -
CASSLAGNTGELFF TGTGCCAGCAGCTTAGCAGGGAACACCGGGGAGCTGTTTTTT TRBJ2-2 TRBV7-3 - -
CASSLGGTGPPRDF TGTGCCAGCAGCTTAGGTGGGACAGGTCCCCCCCGGGATTTT TRBJ1-5 TRBV7-9 - TRBD1
CASSVGPGTGLNTEAFF TGTGCCAGCAGCGTAGGTCCCGGGACAGGGTTGAACACTGAAGCTTTCTTT TRBJ1-1 TRBV9 - TRBD1
CASSQDWGPQFF TGCGCCAGCAGCCAAGATTGGGGACCTCAGTTCTTC TRBJ2-1 TRBV4-3 - -
CATKGDGNTIYF TGTGCCACGAAAGGGGACGGAAACACCATATATTTT TRBJ1-3 TRBV10-3 - -
CASSQSLGQGPKNIQYF TGTGCCAGCAGCCAGTCACTCGGGCAGGGGCCCAAAAACATTCAGTACTTC TRBJ2-4 TRBV14 - -
CASSNSGRAAYEQYF TGTGCCAGTAGTAATAGCGGGAGGGCAGCCTACGAGCAGTACTTC TRBJ2-7 TRBV19 - TRBD2
CASSQRGAGQGYEQYF TGTGCCAGCAGCCAAAGAGGTGCGGGACAGGGCTACGAGCAGTACTTC TRBJ2-7 TRBV7-9 once TRBD1
CASSTGTSGYNEQFF TGTGCCAGCAGCACCGGGACTAGCGGGTACAATGAGCAGTTCTTC TRBJ2-1 TRBV7-2 - TRBD2
CASSLTRDGKTQYF TGTGCCAGCAGCTTAACCAGGGATGGAAAGACCCAGTACTTC TRBJ2-5 TRBV13 - -
CASSLSAGELFF TGTGCCAGCTCATTAAGTGCCGGGGAGCTGTTTTTT TRBJ2-2 TRBV18 - -